Below, one T cell receptor beta chain is given with its context. Its antigen is unidentified. Researchers ran the PCR with 60 Vbeta and 13 Jbeta primers. Sequencing was performed with immunoSEQ multiplex PCR; in TCRdb, only in-frame clones are kept and a portion is missing. Its clone listing holds more than 95,000 clones. This sample is drawn from a study of cytomegalovirus exposure and HLA in healthy donors. Overall study context: HLA-typed donors contributed 65 million to 95 million unique TCRs, which were held in an early data release. Findings of the study overall: Clonal expansion, a later analysis showed, was greater in HLA-associated TCR beta chains than in equally common others.

CDR1 and CDR2 from the germline V gene are LGHNA and YSLEER. The V gene lost 1 base and the J gene lost 3 bases, with 9 bases spanning the gap. The CDR3 loop spans 14 amino acids. The sequenced sample was PBMCs. This chain links TRBV4-3 with TRBJ2-5, with D tentatively TRBD1 (5 bases). This sequence was found in a man aged 30 to 45 in good health and CMV-seronegative. The CDR3 region is CASSQGTLEETQYF. The CDR3 DNA reads TGCGCCAGCAGCCAAGGGACATTAGAAGAGACCCAGTACTTC.